Listed here is a single T cell receptor (beta chain). The specificity of this receptor is unknown. Base quality data are lacking; no much larger clone is found one base away. Synthetic TCR analog templates were spiked into each PCR so that absolute template abundance could be estimated from read counts. TCRbeta CDR3 regions were amplified from genomic DNA with bias-controlled V and J gene primers using the immunoSEQ assay. Sequencing of rearranged TCRbeta segments was performed at approximately 20X coverage. In the authors' own workflow: Sequencing errors were corrected by clustering, and CDR3s were annotated against IMGT so that V, D and J genes could be assigned. Out-of-frame and stop-codon sequences were excluded, and only productive TCRbeta rearrangements were used in downstream analyses. Clonality was computed as one minus Shannon entropy normalized by the log of the number of unique productive sequences. Fisher's exact test with Benjamini-Hochberg correction, at a threshold of adjusted p below 0.01, was used to find clones that differed between time points or between blood and tumor. Drawn from immuneACCESS, this table holds only the in-frame rearrangements with V and J called that TCRdb kept. Clones are partly lost; checked studies trace under half to an unresolved V gene and leave the rest unexplained. The V and J calls and clone size are taken from that table; D and trimming were inferred from the DNA. The sample table records about 88,000 clones; roughly 90% of these occur just once. More than 8% of the sample is taken by the ten largest.

According to the germline V gene (reference sequence), CDR1 reads MNHNY and CDR2 reads SVGAGI. V trim: 0 bases; J trim: 7 bases; unmatched bases: 2. The CDR3 runs 13 amino acids, cysteine and phenylalanine included. Left in the record is the CDR3 DNA by itself, 39 bases read in frame from the first base. The entry originates in a study of PD-L1 blockade in urothelial cancer (dated by TCRdb to the late 2010s). As for the study more broadly: Every patient began therapy in 2014 and was given atezolizumab 1,200 mg intravenously every 3 weeks. About 90% of the 29 patients were identified as males with urothelial cancer of bladder origin, and a prior smoking history was reported by 18 of 29 patients. An ECOG performance status of 0 or 1 was recorded for the patients, and 0 to 3 prior chemotherapy regimens had been received by the patients. Blood samples were analyzed at two time points: 3 weeks after treatment start (second dose) and 6 weeks after treatment start. Blood samples yielded a median of around 130,000 T cells and more than 80,000 unique TCRs, with median clonality 0.080. An exploratory multi-omic analysis was conducted of the somatic, immune and clinical correlates of response to PD-L1 blockade with atezolizumab in urothelial cancer. Pretreatment tumor samples, along with matched peripheral blood collected serially before and after atezolizumab treatment, underwent TCR sequencing. Durable clinical benefit meant progression-free survival longer than 6 months, and TCR features were also tested against progression-free and overall survival. In the same patients, pretreatment tumors underwent whole exome sequencing and RNA sequencing in addition to TCR sequencing. Under ten patients reached durable clinical benefit, while about 19 patients did not. Pretreatment blood TCR-seq was available for fewer than 30 patients, at least one posttreatment blood collection was obtained for about 25 patients, and tumor TCR-seq was available for about 25 patients. Results and caveats for the whole study, not just this receptor: Improved progression-free and overall survival was found to be associated with pretreatment peripheral blood TCR clonality below the median. Because of the small sample size (n ≈ 29) and the many exploratory analyses performed, the results are intended to be regarded as hypothesis-generating. Patients with durable benefit showed greater expansion of tumor-associated TCR clones in peripheral blood 3 weeks after starting treatment (n of about 20, p = 0.022).

A cohort of about 30 patients with locally advanced or metastatic urothelial carcinoma, treated at Memorial Sloan Kettering on a trial protocol, was included. Peripheral blood mononuclear cells were collected pretreatment and during treatment, with between 1 and 8 total time points obtained per patient. The Qiagen DNeasy Blood extraction kit was used to purify genomic DNA from total PBMCs and from tumor samples. PBMCs were collected pretreatment and during treatment, and were isolated and stored as previously described. This receptor was obtained from a man aged 55 to 69 with urothelial cancer. The input for sequencing was PBMCs, taken around atezolizumab (anti-PD-L1) treatment. The chain links TRBV6-6 with TRBJ2-5, with TRBD2 identical over 7 junction bases. The nucleotides read TGTGCCAGCAGTTACTCTGGGGGGGGGACCCAGTACTTC. Its protein is CASSYSGGGTQYF.